A selection of T cell receptor beta chains follows, all from one sample in a study of shared clonotypes between healthy human individuals. The method was immunoSEQ multiplex PCR; TCRdb's version includes in-frame clones alone and lacks a portion of them. The sample has around 2,100,000 clones; approximately 94% are singletons. The sample comprised naive CD8+ T cells sorted from blood. These receptors all come from a young man in good health. Both conserved end residues are part of each CDR3. D genes are given only for firm matches. For some rows the clone size is stated as once, few or many, or as a class when expanded; others skip it.

d_gene: -
abundance: -
v_gene: TRBV10-3
j_gene: TRBJ1-1
CDR3nt: TGTGCCATCAGTGACCCCATGCTTCAGAACACTGAAGCTTTCTTT
CDR3aa: CAISDPMLQNTEAFF

d_gene: -
abundance: once
v_gene: TRBV4-1
j_gene: TRBJ2-7
CDR3nt: TGCGCCAGCAGCCGGACAGAAGCCGGCAACGAGCAGTACTTC
CDR3aa: CASSRTEAGNEQYF

d_gene: TRBD1
abundance: -
v_gene: TRBV27
j_gene: TRBJ2-1
CDR3nt: TGTGCCAGCAGTTTAAGGTCCGGGACAGAGAATGAGCAGTTCTTC
CDR3aa: CASSLRSGTENEQFF

d_gene: -
abundance: -
v_gene: TRBV18
j_gene: TRBJ2-2
CDR3nt: TGTGCCAGCTCATATCCCATAACCCAGACACGGGGCACCGGGGAGCTGTTTTTT
CDR3aa: CASSYPITQTRGTGELFF

d_gene: -
abundance: -
v_gene: TRBV10-2
j_gene: TRBJ1-4
CDR3nt: TGCGCCAGCAGTCGGTCGTACCCAATTGCAACTAATGAAAAACTGTTTTTT
CDR3aa: CASSRSYPIATNEKLFF

d_gene: -
abundance: -
v_gene: TRBV27
j_gene: TRBJ1-5
CDR3nt: TGTGCCAGCAGTTCAGATAGCAATCAGCCCCAGCATTTT
CDR3aa: CASSSDSNQPQHF

d_gene: -
abundance: once
v_gene: TRBV6-1
j_gene: TRBJ2-7
CDR3nt: TGTGCCAGCAGCCAACTTGGCTCCTACGAGCAGTACTTC
CDR3aa: CASSQLGSYEQYF

d_gene: -
abundance: -
v_gene: TRBV28
j_gene: TRBJ2-7
CDR3nt: TGTGCCAGCAGTTTAACTGTGGGAGGCGAGCAGTACTTC
CDR3aa: CASSLTVGGEQYF

d_gene: -
abundance: -
v_gene: TRBV6-5
j_gene: TRBJ1-6
CDR3nt: TGTGCCAGCAGTCCCGGACGGGCCCCCCTCCACTTT
CDR3aa: CASSPGRAPLHF

d_gene: TRBD2
abundance: once
v_gene: TRBV27
j_gene: TRBJ2-7
CDR3nt: TGTGCCAGCAGTTTAGCGGGGGTGCACTCCTACGAGCAGTACTTC
CDR3aa: CASSLAGVHSYEQYF

d_gene: TRBD2
abundance: -
v_gene: TRBV15
j_gene: TRBJ2-3
CDR3nt: TGTGCCACCAGCAGACGTAGCGGGAACACAGATACGCAGTATTTT
CDR3aa: CATSRRSGNTDTQYF

d_gene: -
abundance: -
v_gene: TRBV5-1
j_gene: TRBJ2-7
CDR3nt: TGCGCCAGCAGCTCCCGACAGGCGACCTACGAGCAGTACTTC
CDR3aa: CASSSRQATYEQYF

d_gene: -
abundance: once
v_gene: TRBV6-5
j_gene: TRBJ2-1
CDR3nt: TGTGCCAGCAGTTACACGGACGGGTCAAATGAGCAGTTCTTC
CDR3aa: CASSYTDGSNEQFF

d_gene: -
abundance: once
v_gene: TRBV5-1
j_gene: TRBJ2-7
CDR3nt: TGCGCCAGCAGCGAGGAAACGGGTTACGAGCAGTACTTC
CDR3aa: CASSEETGYEQYF

d_gene: TRBD1
abundance: -
v_gene: TRBV7-9
j_gene: TRBJ2-7
CDR3nt: TGTGCCAGCAGCGGGGACACCCCCCGGGACAGGGATCTTTACGAGCAGTACTTC
CDR3aa: CASSGDTPRDRDLYEQYF

d_gene: -
abundance: -
v_gene: TRBV28
j_gene: TRBJ2-7
CDR3nt: TGTGCCAGCGGGGAGGTGTACGAGCAGTACTTC
CDR3aa: CASGEVYEQYF

d_gene: TRBD2
abundance: -
v_gene: TRBV7-9
j_gene: TRBJ2-7
CDR3nt: TGTGCCAGCAGTGATGGACTAGCGCTTCTCGCCGAGCAGTACTTC
CDR3aa: CASSDGLALLAEQYF

d_gene: TRBD2
abundance: -
v_gene: TRBV10-3
j_gene: TRBJ2-1
CDR3nt: TGTGCCATCAGTACCGGGACTAGAGGGGACAATGAGCAGTTCTTC
CDR3aa: CAISTGTRGDNEQFF

d_gene: TRBD2
abundance: -
v_gene: TRBV27
j_gene: TRBJ2-7
CDR3nt: TGTGCCAGCAGTTTCGTAGCGGGCAGCTCCTACGAGCAGTACTTC
CDR3aa: CASSFVAGSSYEQYF

d_gene: -
abundance: -
v_gene: TRBV10-1
j_gene: TRBJ2-7
CDR3nt: TGCGCCAGCAGTGAACTTCCAGGGAGCTCCTACGAGCAGTACTTC
CDR3aa: CASSELPGSSYEQYF

d_gene: TRBD2
abundance: once
v_gene: TRBV13
j_gene: TRBJ2-3
CDR3nt: TGTGCCACCAGTAGCACGGGAGGGCCCTTTCGTGCAGATACGCAGTATTTT
CDR3aa: CATSSTGGPFRADTQYF

d_gene: -
abundance: -
v_gene: TRBV13
j_gene: TRBJ2-5
CDR3nt: TGTGCCAGCAGCGGGGACGGGAGAGGGACCCAGTACTTC
CDR3aa: CASSGDGRGTQYF

d_gene: -
abundance: -
v_gene: TRBV2
j_gene: TRBJ2-3
CDR3nt: TGTGCCAGCAGTGAGGGCCAGGGGAGTACGGATACGCAGTATTTT
CDR3aa: CASSEGQGSTDTQYF

d_gene: TRBD2
abundance: -
v_gene: TRBV18
j_gene: TRBJ2-3
CDR3nt: TGTGCCAGCTCACCGGGACTAGCGGGGGGAAGCACAGATACGCAGTATTTT
CDR3aa: CASSPGLAGGSTDTQYF